What follows is one TCR beta chain and its context. In the original analysis: Cell counts per sample came from amplifying reference gene primers. The protocol was immunoSEQ multiplex PCR, while the TCRdb copy is restricted to in-frame clones and leaves out a portion. V, J and clone size were drawn from that table, and D and trimming were deduced from the DNA. This sample has about 210,000 clones, with over 70% found just once. The data are from a study of blood T cell repertoires in COVID-19. The wider study: The United States, Italy and Spain provided the acute and convalescent COVID-19 samples. PBMCs, B-cell-depleted T cells, or T cells provided the cDNA or gDNA that made up the material.

Germline V gene lookup returns CDR1 SEHNR and CDR2 FQNEAQ (reference sequence). This CDR3 spans 17 amino acids. V was trimmed by 1 base and J by 5 bases, leaving 20 bases between them. The material sequenced was peripheral blood. J is TRBJ1-1 and V is TRBV7-9; D is perhaps TRBD1 (5 bases). The sequence derives from a man aged 45-60 years with active or convalescent COVID-19. The CDR3 spells CASSLEGLERLYTEAFF. In nucleotides, the CDR3 is TGTGCCAGCAGCTTAGAGGGGCTGGAGAGGTTATATACTGAAGCTTTCTTT.